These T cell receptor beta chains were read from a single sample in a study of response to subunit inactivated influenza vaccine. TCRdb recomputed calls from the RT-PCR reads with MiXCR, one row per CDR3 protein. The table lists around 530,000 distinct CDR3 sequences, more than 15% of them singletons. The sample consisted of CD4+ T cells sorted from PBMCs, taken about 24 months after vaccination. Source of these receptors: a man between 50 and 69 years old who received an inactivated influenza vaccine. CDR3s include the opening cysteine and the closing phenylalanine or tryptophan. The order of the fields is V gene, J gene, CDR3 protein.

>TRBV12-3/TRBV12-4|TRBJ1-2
CASSIAQGYTF
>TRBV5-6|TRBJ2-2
CASTQGTNTGELFF
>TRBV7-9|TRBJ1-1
CASSQYRGHAEAFF
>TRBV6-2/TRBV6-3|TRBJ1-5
CASSPSGEGNQPQHF
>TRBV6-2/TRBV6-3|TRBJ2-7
CASSSKRQGEQYF
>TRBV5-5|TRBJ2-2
CASSFPLRNTGELFF
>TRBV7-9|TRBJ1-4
CASSLDLDATNEKLFF
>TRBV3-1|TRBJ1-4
CASSTWDRVKEKLFF
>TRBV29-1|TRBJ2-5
CSGTGGRETQYF
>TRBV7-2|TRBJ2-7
CASSLRQGYYEQYF
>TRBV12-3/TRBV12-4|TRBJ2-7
CASSFRRFYEQYF
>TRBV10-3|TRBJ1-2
CAISGDRAGYTF
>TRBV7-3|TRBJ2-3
CASSLRAGRPDTQYF
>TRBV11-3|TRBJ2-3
CASSAGTAPGTLFTDTQYF
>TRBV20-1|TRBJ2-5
CSASPPGLAVSGETQYF
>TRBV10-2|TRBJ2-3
CASSATGYTQYF
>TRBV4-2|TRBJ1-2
CASSQETGYGYTF
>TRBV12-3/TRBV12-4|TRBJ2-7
CASSLSGSHYEQYF
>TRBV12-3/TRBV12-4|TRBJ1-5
CASSSAMTDNQPQHF
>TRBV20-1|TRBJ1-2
CSAKQGNTGAYYGYTF
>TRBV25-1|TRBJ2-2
CASEGLAGANGELFF
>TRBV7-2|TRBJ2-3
CASSSGQGGTDTQYF
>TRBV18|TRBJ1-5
CASSLMSVESDLPQHF
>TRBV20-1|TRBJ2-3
CSALLSGGAGDTQYF
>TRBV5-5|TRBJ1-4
CASSLVPQTDEKLFF
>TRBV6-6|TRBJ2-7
CASSYASSEQYF
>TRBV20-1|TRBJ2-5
CSAEGLAGGLQETQYF
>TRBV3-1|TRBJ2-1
CASRHNNEQFF
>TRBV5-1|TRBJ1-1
CASSLGQGKVTEAFF
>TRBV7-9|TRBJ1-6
CASSLDSNSPLHF
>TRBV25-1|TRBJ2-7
CASSDSWTGGGYEQYF
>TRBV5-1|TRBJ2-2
CASKLGPTTGELFF
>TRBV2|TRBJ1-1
CASRANTEAFF
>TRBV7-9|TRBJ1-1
CASSPQGQGWFF